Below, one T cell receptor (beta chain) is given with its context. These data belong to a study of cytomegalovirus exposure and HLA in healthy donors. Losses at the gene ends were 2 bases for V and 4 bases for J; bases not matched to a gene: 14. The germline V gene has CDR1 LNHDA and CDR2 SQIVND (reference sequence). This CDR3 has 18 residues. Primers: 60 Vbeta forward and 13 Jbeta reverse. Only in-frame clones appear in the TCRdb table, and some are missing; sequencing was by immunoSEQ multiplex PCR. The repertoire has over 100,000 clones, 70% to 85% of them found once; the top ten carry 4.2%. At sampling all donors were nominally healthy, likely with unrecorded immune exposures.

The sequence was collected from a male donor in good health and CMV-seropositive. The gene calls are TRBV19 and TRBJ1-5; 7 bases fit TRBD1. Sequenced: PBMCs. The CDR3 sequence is CASSIPFYRDSTNQPQHF. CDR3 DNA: TGTGCCAGTAGTATACCTTTTTATCGGGACAGTACTAATCAGCCCCAGCATTTT.